Each of the 2 T cell receptor beta chains below was sequenced from the same sample in a study of PD-1 blockade in classical Hodgkin lymphoma. The assay was immunoSEQ multiplex PCR, and TCRdb's table has in-frame clones only and misses some. The sample lists roughly 28,000 clones, approximately 80% occurring once. All patients relapsed after autologous stem cell transplantation, and brentuximab vedotin exposure varied. The sample consisted of peripheral blood mononuclear cells (PBMCs), taken before the second cycle of nivolumab. Every receptor here comes from a human donor with classical Hodgkin lymphoma.

The V gene is TRBV28, the J gene TRBJ1-6, with 9 positions matching TRBD1. With 5 bases clipped from V and 10 bases from J, the junction kept 6 bases outside the gene matches. CDR3 length equals 14 residues. CDR1 MDHEN and CDR2 SYDVKM come from the germline V gene. The CDR3 region has the DNA TGTGCCAGCAGTGATGGGACAGGGAGCTCACCCCTCCACTTT. It yields the protein CASSDGTGSSPLHF.

The chain couples TRBV4-3 to TRBJ1-1; no definite D call. V was cut by 1 base and J by 0 bases, with 12 bases left in between. The length of the CDR3 is 16 residues. Germline CDR1 and CDR2: LGHNA and YSLEER. This CDR3 is CASSQGVGRMNTEAFF. CDR3 nucleotides: TGCGCCAGCAGCCAAGGGGTCGGTCGGATGAACACTGAAGCTTTCTTT.